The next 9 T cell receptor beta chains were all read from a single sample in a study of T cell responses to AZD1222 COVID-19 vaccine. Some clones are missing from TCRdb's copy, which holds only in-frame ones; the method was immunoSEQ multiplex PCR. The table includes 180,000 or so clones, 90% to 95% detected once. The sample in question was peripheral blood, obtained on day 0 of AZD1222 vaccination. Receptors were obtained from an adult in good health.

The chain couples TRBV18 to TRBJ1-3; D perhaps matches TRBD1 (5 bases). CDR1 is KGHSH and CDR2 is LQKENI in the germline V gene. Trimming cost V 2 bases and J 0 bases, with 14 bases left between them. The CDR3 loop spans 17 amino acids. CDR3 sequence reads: CASSPVSGISSGNTIYF. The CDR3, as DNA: TGTGCCAGCTCACCAGTTTCAGGGATCAGCTCTGGAAACACCATATATTTT.

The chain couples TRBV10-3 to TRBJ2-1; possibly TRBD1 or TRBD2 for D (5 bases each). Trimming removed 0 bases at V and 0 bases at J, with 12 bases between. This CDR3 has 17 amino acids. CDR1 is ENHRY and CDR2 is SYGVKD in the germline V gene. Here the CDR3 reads CAISESRSGSSYNEQFF. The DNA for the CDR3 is TGTGCCATCAGTGAGTCACGGTCAGGGAGCTCCTACAATGAGCAGTTCTTC.

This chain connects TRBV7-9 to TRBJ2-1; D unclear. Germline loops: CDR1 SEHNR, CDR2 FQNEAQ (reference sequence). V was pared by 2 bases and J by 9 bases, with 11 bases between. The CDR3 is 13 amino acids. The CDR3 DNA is TGTGCCAGCAGCTTATCAGCGCCGGGTGAGCAGTTCTTC. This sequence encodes CASSLSAPGEQFF.

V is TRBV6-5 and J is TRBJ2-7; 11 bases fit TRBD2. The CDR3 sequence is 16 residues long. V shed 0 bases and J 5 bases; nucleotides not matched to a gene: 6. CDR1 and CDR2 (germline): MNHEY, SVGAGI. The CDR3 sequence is CASSYSSLAGGNEQYF. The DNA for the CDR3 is TGTGCCAGCAGTTACTCGTCCCTAGCGGGAGGCAACGAGCAGTACTTC.

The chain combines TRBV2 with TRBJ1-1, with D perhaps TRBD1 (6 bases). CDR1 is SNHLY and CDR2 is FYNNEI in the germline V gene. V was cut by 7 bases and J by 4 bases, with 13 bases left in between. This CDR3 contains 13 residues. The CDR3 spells CASTADRSTEAFF. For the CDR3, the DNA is TGTGCCAGCACGGCTGACAGGTCCACTGAAGCTTTCTTT.

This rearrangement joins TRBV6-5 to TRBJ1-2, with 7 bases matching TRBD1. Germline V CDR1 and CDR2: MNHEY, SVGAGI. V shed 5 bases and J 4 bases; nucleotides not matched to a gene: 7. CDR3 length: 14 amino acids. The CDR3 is CASSIGQAFYGYTF. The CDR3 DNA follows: TGTGCCAGCAGTATCGGACAGGCCTTCTATGGCTACACCTTC.

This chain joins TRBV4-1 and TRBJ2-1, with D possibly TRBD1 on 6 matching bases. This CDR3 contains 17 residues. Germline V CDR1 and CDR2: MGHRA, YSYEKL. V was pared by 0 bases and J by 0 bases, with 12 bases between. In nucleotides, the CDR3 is TGCGCCAGCAGCCAAGATCCTCGGGGACACTCCTACAATGAGCAGTTCTTC. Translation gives CASSQDPRGHSYNEQFF.

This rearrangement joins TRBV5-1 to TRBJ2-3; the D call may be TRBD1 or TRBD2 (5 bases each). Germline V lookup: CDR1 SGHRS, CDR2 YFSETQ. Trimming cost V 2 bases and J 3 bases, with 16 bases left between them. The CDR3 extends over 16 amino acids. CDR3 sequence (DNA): TGCGCCAGCAGCTTTGAGGGGACCCCTGGGACAGATACGCAGTATTTT. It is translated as CASSFEGTPGTDTQYF.

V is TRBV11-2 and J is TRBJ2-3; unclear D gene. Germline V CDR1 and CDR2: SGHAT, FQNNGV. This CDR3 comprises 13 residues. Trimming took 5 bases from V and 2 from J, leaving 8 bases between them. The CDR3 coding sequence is TGTGCCAGCAGCCTACAGTTCACAGATACGCAGTATTTT. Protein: CASSLQFTDTQYF.